Each of the 29 T cell receptor beta chains below was sequenced from the same sample in a study of blood T cell repertoires in COVID-19. Clones were sequenced by immunoSEQ multiplex PCR, and TCRdb holds only the in-frame ones, with some missing. The profile shows 160,000 or so clones, roughly four fifths of them singletons. Input material: peripheral blood. These receptor sequences come from a man aged 70-80 years who had recovered from COVID-19.

The V and J genes are TRBV30 and TRBJ2-5; 7 bases fit TRBD2. The ends lost 2 bases at V and 0 bases at J; junction bases unmatched: 6. This CDR3 spans 15 amino acids. CDR1 is GTSNPN and CDR2 is SVGIG in the germline V gene (reference sequence). The CDR3 here is CAWSIGGGHQETQYF. DNA of the CDR3: TGTGCCTGGAGTATCGGGGGAGGGCACCAAGAGACCCAGTACTTC. Filled out from reference TRBV30 and TRBJ2-5, the complete variable domain reads SQTIHQWPATLVQPVGSPLSLECTVEGTSNPNLYWYRQAAGRGLQLLFYSVGIGQISSEVPQNLSASRPQDRQFILSSKKLLLSDSGFYLCAWSIGGGHQETQYFGPGTRLLVL.

The chain couples TRBV5-1 to TRBJ2-3; 9 bases match TRBD2. The CDR3 consists of 18 residues. J gave up 2 bases and V 3 bases, and 13 bases lay outside the gene matches. Germline CDR1 SGHRS, CDR2 YFSETQ. CDR3 region: CASSSGLAKRVFTDTQYF. In DNA form, the CDR3 reads TGCGCCAGCAGCTCGGGACTAGCTAAGAGAGTCTTCACAGATACGCAGTATTTT.

This chain uses TRBV30 with TRBJ1-1; 7 positions agree with TRBD1. The CDR3 consists of 13 residues. The V and J ends lost 6 bases and 0 bases, in that order; junction bases with no gene match: 4. CDR1 is GTSNPN, CDR2 SVGIG, per germline (reference sequence). The CDR3 nucleotides read TGTGCCTGTTCGACAGGGATGAACACTGAAGCTTTCTTT. Residues: CACSTGMNTEAFF.

The rearrangement uses TRBV25-1 and TRBJ2-5; TRBD2 agrees at 10 bases. This CDR3 has 15 amino acids. J was trimmed by 5 bases and V by 4 bases; bases with no gene match: 7. Germline V CDR1 and CDR2: MGHDK, SYGVNS. The CDR3 nucleotides are TGTGCCAGCAGTGTGTTAGCGGGAGGTGGGGAGACCCAGTACTTC. The encoded protein is CASSVLAGGGETQYF.

This chain joins TRBV27 and TRBJ2-6; tentatively, D is TRBD2 (6 bases). Germline V CDR1 and CDR2: MNHEY, SMNVEV (reference sequence). The ends were cut back, 6 bases at V and 4 bases at J, with 16 bases in the middle. The CDR3 has 16 amino acids. The chain's CDR3 is CASRRGGNAGANVLTF. CDR3 nucleotide sequence: TGTGCCAGCAGGAGGGGCGGGAACGCGGGGGCCAACGTCCTGACTTTC.

This clone appeared a single time. The chain has TRBV6-1 and TRBJ1-2; D is uncertain. CDR1 MNHNS and CDR2 SASEGT come from the germline V gene. The ends were cut back, 1 base at V and 6 bases at J, with 9 bases in the middle. There are 13 residues in the CDR3. The DNA for the CDR3 is TGTGCCAGCAGTGAAGGGGGAGTCCATGGCTACACCTTC. This gives the protein CASSEGGVHGYTF.

The chain carries TRBV6-1 and TRBJ2-1; TRBD2 aligns across 11 bases. From germline, CDR1 is MNHNS and CDR2 SASEGT. V lost 2 bases and J lost 8; bases outside the gene matches: 14. CDR3 size: 18 residues. The CDR3 here is CASSEMSRSSGRAHEQFF. The DNA for the CDR3 is TGTGCCAGCAGTGAAATGTCGAGGAGTAGCGGGAGGGCCCATGAGCAGTTCTTC.

The chain uses TRBV5-1 and TRBJ2-2; D is undetermined. CDR1 SGHRS and CDR2 YFSETQ come from the germline V gene. Deletions cut 5 bases from V and 5 bases from J, with 13 bases between. The CDR3 consists of 14 residues. CDR3 sequence (DNA): TGCGCCAGCAGTCCTATCGCTGAGACCGGGGAGCTGTTTTTT. It translates to CASSPIAETGELFF.

The chain carries TRBV28 and TRBJ2-5, with a tentative D call TRBD2 (6 bases). The ends were cut back, 5 bases at V and 1 base at J, with 11 bases in the middle. Germline V lookup: CDR1 MDHEN, CDR2 SYDVKM. This CDR3 is 14 amino acids long. CDR3 coding DNA: TGTGCCAGCAGTCCTCCCGGGAGCCAAGAGACCCAGTACTTC. Protein sequence: CASSPPGSQETQYF.

J is TRBJ1-2 and V is TRBV28; weak D call: TRBD1 (5 bases). Trimming cost V 9 bases and J 2 bases, with 13 bases left between them. CDR3 length equals 13 residues. Germline CDR1 MDHEN, CDR2 SYDVKM. The CDR3 here is CASKAQVNYGYTF. CDR3 sequence (DNA): TGTGCCAGTAAGGCACAGGTAAACTATGGCTACACCTTC.

V is TRBV5-1 and J is TRBJ2-1, with 7 bases lining up with TRBD2. CDR3 length equals 19 residues. Germline lookup yields CDR1 SGHRS and CDR2 YFSETQ. Unmatched junction bases numbered 16, after V lost 3 bases and J lost 1 base. In nucleotides, the CDR3 is TGCGCCAGCAGCTCGCCGGACGCGGGCGGGAGTAGTTCCTACAATGAGCAGTTCTTC. Translating it yields CASSSPDAGGSSSYNEQFF.

The chain combines TRBV11-3 with TRBJ2-2, with 8 bases identical to TRBD2. The CDR3 loop spans 16 amino acids. The germline V gene encodes CDR1 SGHNT and CDR2 YENEEA. Trimming at V came to 1 base and at J to 2 bases, leaving 3 bases not matched to a gene. CDR3 sequence (DNA): TGTGCCAGCAGCTTAGCGGGAGGGATTAACACCGGGGAGCTGTTTTTT. It yields the protein CASSLAGGINTGELFF.

This clone was recorded a few times. The chain has TRBV10-1 and TRBJ2-1; 7 bases match TRBD2. Germline V gives CDR1 WNHNN, CDR2 SYGVQD (reference sequence). This CDR3 has 14 residues. Unmatched junction bases numbered 6, after V lost 4 bases and J lost 6 bases. As DNA, the CDR3 is TGCGCCAGCAGTGGAGCATCTAGCGGCAATGAGCAGTTCTTC. It is translated as CASSGASSGNEQFF.

This chain links TRBV18 with TRBJ2-1, with 12 bases matching TRBD2. Germline CDR1 is KGHSH and CDR2 is LQKENI. The CDR3 consists of 16 residues. V shed 3 bases, J shed 8 bases, and the junction held 8 bases outside the gene matches. CDR3 sequence: CASSPPRLAGVDEQFF. The CDR3 bases are TGTGCCAGCTCACCCCCGAGACTAGCGGGAGTCGATGAGCAGTTCTTC.

V usage is TRBV28 and J usage is TRBJ1-1, with 8 bases identical to TRBD1. This CDR3 is built from 19 residues. V was pared by 6 bases and J by 1 base, with 19 bases of the junction left unmatched. Germline values: CDR1 MDHEN, CDR2 SYDVKM. The chain's CDR3 is CASRHLVPATDRGNTEAFF. CDR3 in DNA: TGTGCCAGCAGACACCTCGTCCCAGCAACCGACAGGGGGAACACTGAAGCTTTCTTT.

V and J are TRBV11-1 and TRBJ2-7; 8 bases are a match to TRBD2. Germline V CDR1 and CDR2: SGHAT, FQDESV (reference sequence). The V gene end was trimmed by 2 bases and the J gene end by 5 bases; junction bases not matched to a gene: 11. This CDR3 has 16 amino acids. The DNA of the CDR3 is TGTGCCAGCAGCTTACGAGGCGGGAGGTCGATGGACGAGCAGTACTTC. Encoded protein: CASSLRGGRSMDEQYF.

The chain combines TRBV29-1 with TRBJ1-1, with 8 bases aligning to TRBD1. Per germline, CDR1 SQVTM and CDR2 ANQGSEA. The V and J ends lost 3 bases and 3 bases, in that order; junction bases with no gene match: 9. The CDR3 extends over 15 amino acids. The CDR3 bases are TGCAGCGTTGAGCTCCCAGGGGGCGGCCACACTGAAGCTTTCTTT. Translating it yields CSVELPGGGHTEAFF.

The rearrangement uses TRBV21-1 and TRBJ1-3; TRBD1, the table's D call, lacks a check against the DNA. TRBV21-1 is labeled a pseudogene. The CDR3 totals 15 residues. For the CDR3, the DNA is TGTGCCAGCAAATGGGGGACACGCTCTGGAAACACCATATATTTT. Its protein product is CASKWGTRSGNTIYF.

This chain joins TRBV4-3 and TRBJ1-1; D uncertain. The CDR3 loop spans 13 amino acids. Germline V gene sequence: CDR1 LGHNA, CDR2 YSLEER. The V end lost 0 bases, the J end lost 7 bases, and 9 bases lay between the germline ends. This CDR3 reads CASSQDRYREAFF. The CDR3 DNA sequence: TGCGCCAGCAGCCAAGATCGGTACCGTGAAGCTTTCTTT.

This clone occurred once. The rearrangement joins TRBV15 to TRBJ2-1; TRBD2 matches at 8 bases. The CDR3 loop spans 15 amino acids. V dropped 2 bases and J dropped 3; count of bases not matched to a gene: 3. CDR1 LNHNV and CDR2 YYDKDF come from the germline V gene (reference sequence). The CDR3 DNA follows: TGTGCCACCAGCAGACTACTAGCGGACTACAATGAGCAGTTCTTC. It is translated as CATSRLLADYNEQFF.

The chain employs TRBV7-9 and TRBJ2-3, with D possibly TRBD1 on 6 matching bases. Germline CDR1 SEHNR, CDR2 FQNEAQ (reference sequence). The CDR3 loop spans 16 amino acids. The V and J ends lost 6 bases and 1 base respectively, with 17 bases between them. The CDR3 reads CASSQTPGVGTDTQYF. For the CDR3, the DNA is TGTGCCAGCAGTCAAACCCCAGGGGTAGGCACAGATACGCAGTATTTT.

V gene TRBV15 combines with J gene TRBJ2-7; weak D call: TRBD1 (6 bases). Germline lookup yields CDR1 LNHNV and CDR2 YYDKDF (reference sequence). Trimming removed 3 bases at V and 3 bases at J, with 18 bases between. CDR3 length: 16 amino acids. The CDR3: CATSRRQVMGLYEQYF. CDR3 DNA sequence: TGTGCCACCAGCAGGAGACAGGTCATGGGCCTCTACGAGCAGTACTTC. The full variable domain, rest sourced from reference TRBV15 and TRBJ2-7, is DAMVIQNPRYQVTQFGKPVTLSCSQTLNHNVMYWYQQKSSQAPKLLFHYYDKDFNNEADTPDNFQSRRPNTSFCFLDIRSPGLGDTAMYLCATSRRQVMGLYEQYFGPGTRLTVT.

The rearrangement links TRBV3-1 (or the pseudogene TRBV3-2) to TRBJ2-5, with 7 nucleotides matching TRBD2. The CDR3 runs to 15 residues. Germline V CDR1 and CDR2: LGHDT, YNNKEL (reference sequence). The J segment lost 1 base and the V segment lost 2 bases, leaving 4 bases of the junction unmatched. The CDR3 spells CASSQQAGRQETQYF. The CDR3 DNA is TGTGCCAGCAGCCAACAAGCGGGACGCCAAGAGACCCAGTACTTC.

This chain uses TRBV19 with TRBJ2-7, with TRBD1 identical over 7 bases. V shed 4 bases and J 3 bases; nucleotides not matched to a gene: 3. This CDR3 comprises 13 residues. In germline, CDR1 is LNHDA, CDR2 SQIVND (reference sequence). The CDR3 is CASSTGTDYEQYF. The CDR3 region has the DNA TGTGCCAGTAGTACCGGGACAGACTACGAGCAGTACTTC.

The chain recombines TRBV28 with TRBJ1-2; unclear D gene. Germline CDR1 MDHEN, CDR2 SYDVKM. This CDR3 is 12 amino acids long. V was pared by 2 bases and J by 6 bases, with 7 bases between. The DNA for the CDR3 is TGTGCCAGCAGTTTAATGAGGAATGGCTACACCTTC. As protein: CASSLMRNGYTF.

CDR3 in amino acids: CAEPLADGNTIYF. The CDR3 DNA sequence: TGTGCCGAACCCCTAGCCGACGGAAACACCATATATTTT. This sequence joins TRBV30 and TRBJ1-3; D remains ambiguous. Germline CDR1 is GTSNPN and CDR2 is SVGIG (reference sequence). V was cut by 8 bases and J by 4 bases, with 15 bases left in between. This CDR3 comprises 13 residues.

The chain has TRBV7-6 and TRBJ1-2; 7 positions agree with TRBD1. The CDR3 totals 13 residues. CDR1 SGHVS and CDR2 FNYEAQ come from the germline V gene. J was trimmed by 5 bases and V by 5 bases; bases with no gene match: 5. The CDR3 DNA reads as TGTGCCAGCAGCCCGGACAGGAGATATGGCTACACCTTC. Amino acid sequence: CASSPDRRYGYTF. The full variable domain, with the rest looked up from reference TRBV7-6 and TRBJ1-2, is GAGVSQSPRYKVTKRGQDVALRCDPISGHVSLYWYRQALGQGPEFLTYFNYEAQQDKSGLPNDRFSAERPEGSISTLTIQRTEQRDSAMYRCASSPDRRYGYTFGSGTRLTVV.

J is TRBJ2-7 and V is TRBV5-6, with D possibly TRBD2 on 5 matching bases. Germline CDR1 reads SGHDT; CDR2 reads YYEEEE. The CDR3 totals 16 residues. The ends were cut back, 4 bases at V and 2 bases at J, with 19 bases in the middle. CDR3 sequence: CASSGGPRATTYEQYF. The CDR3 nucleotides read TGTGCCAGCAGCGGAGGTCCACGGGCCACAACCTACGAGCAGTACTTC. The full variable domain, completed using reference TRBV5-6 and TRBJ2-7, is DAGVTQSPTHLIKTRGQQVTLRCSPKSGHDTVSWYQQALGQGPQFIFQYYEEEERQRGNFPDRFSGHQFPNYSSELNVNALLLGDSALYLCASSGGPRATTYEQYFGPGTRLTVT.

In its sample, this clone was seen once. The V and J genes are TRBV4-1 and TRBJ2-1, with D tentatively TRBD1 (5 bases). CDR1 is MGHRA and CDR2 is YSYEKL in the germline V gene. The CDR3 is 18 amino acids. V gave up 4 bases and J gave up 10 bases, with 29 bases separating them. CDR3 sequence (DNA): TGCGCCAGCAGCCCCCTGACCAAAATAACAGGAGTCCCCCTCGAGCAGTTCTTC. Amino acids: CASSPLTKITGVPLEQFF.